This T cell receptor (beta chain) derives from a study of cytomegalovirus exposure and HLA in healthy donors. Study overall: Of the donors genotyped, about 390 in all, 75% to 85% fell in the Caucasian-associated ancestry cluster. Study conclusions and caveats: A reported reduction in N-insertions relative to the approximately 690-donor mean was seen in an Asian-associated ancestry cluster in a later analysis. TRBV6-2, TRBV6-3 and other indistinguishable V segments were excluded.

V shed 0 bases and J 5 bases; nucleotides not matched to a gene: 5. Germline CDR1 is SGHRS and CDR2 is YFSETQ. The CDR3 is 15 residues long. PCR primers comprised 60 Vbeta and 13 Jbeta primers. Sequenced by immunoSEQ multiplex PCR; TCRdb stores in-frame clones only, minus some. The repertoire has under 140,000 clones, about 80% of them found once; the top ten carry around an eighth. Points on this clone: Antigen specificity is unknown.

Sample: PBMCs. The chain recombines TRBV5-1 with TRBJ2-7, with 10 positions matching TRBD2. The receptor was derived from a man aged 30-40 years in good health and CMV-seropositive. DNA of the CDR3: TGCGCCAGCAGCTTGGCGAGCGGGGGGGCGGACGAGCAGTACTTC. Amino acids: CASSLASGGADEQYF. The entire variable domain, with the rest obtained from reference TRBV5-1 and TRBJ2-7, is as follows: KAGVTQTPRYLIKTRGQQVTLSCSPISGHRSVSWYQQTPGQGLQFLFEYFSETQRNKGNFPGRFSGRQFSNSRSEMNVSTLELGDSALYLCASSLASGGADEQYFGPGTRLTVT.